One and the same sample provided the 3 T cell receptor beta chains below, sequenced in a study of CD8 T cells in ankylosing spondylitis. Each CDR3 protein gets one entry after TCRdb re-called the 5' RACE reads with MiXCR. The sample includes under 250,000 distinct CDR3 sequences, roughly 24% seen only once; the top ten take just over 6.5%. Material: blood, either unsorted or a sorted T cell fraction (not recorded which). The origin of the receptors is a male donor with ankylosing spondylitis or in good health (not recorded which).

As regards this clonotype: A much larger clonotype is one base distant, so this may be a read error. The chain couples TRBV5-1 to TRBJ2-1, with 13 bases aligning to TRBD2. The trim removed 2 bases at V and 11 bases at J, leaving 10 bases unmatched. This CDR3 has 16 amino acids. Germline assignment: CDR1 SGHRS and CDR2 YFSETQ. CDR3 DNA: TGCGCCAGCAGCTTCACTACTAGCGGGAGGGCCCATAAGCAGTTCTTC. As protein: CASSFTTSGRAHKQFF.

The chain uses TRBV20-1 and TRBJ2-6; unclear D gene. Trimming shortened V by 0 bases and J by 1 base, and 7 bases separated the two germline ends. The germline V gene encodes CDR1 DFQATT and CDR2 SNEGSKA (reference sequence). The CDR3 extends over 15 amino acids. CDR3 sequence reads: CSARDMGSGANVLTF. DNA for the CDR3: TGCAGTGCTAGAGACATGGGGTCTGGGGCCAACGTCCTGACTTTC.

This sequence joins TRBV29-1 and TRBJ2-7; D is undetermined. The germline gives CDR1 SQVTM, CDR2 ANQGSEA. V was trimmed by 1 base and J by 3 bases, leaving 7 bases between them. The CDR3 runs to 12 residues. CDR3 protein: CSVEAHSYEQYF. The CDR3 DNA follows: TGCAGCGTTGAAGCTCACAGCTACGAGCAGTACTTC.